Below, one TCR beta chain is given with its context. This entry is derived from a study of blood T cell repertoires in COVID-19. Study overall: The United States, Italy and Spain were the sources of the acute and convalescent COVID-19 samples. PBMCs, B-cell-depleted T cells, or T cells provided the cDNA or gDNA that made up the material.

Original analysis: It was from reference gene primer amplification that nucleated cell counts were estimated. Here immunoSEQ multiplex PCR was the method, and the copy in TCRdb shows in-frame clones only, minus some. From that table come the V and J calls and clone size; the DNA was used to work out D and trimming. Altogether about 120,000 clones are present, around three quarters being singletons, with the ten largest covering 2% to 2.5%. Per germline, CDR1 LGHDT and CDR2 YNNKEL (reference sequence). V shed 2 bases, J shed 5 bases, and the junction held 2 bases outside the gene matches. This CDR3 comprises 15 residues.

The receptor's source is a woman aged 70-85 years with acute or convalescent COVID-19. The chain joins TRBV3-1 (or the pseudogene TRBV3-2) to TRBJ2-2, with 10 bases that match TRBD2. The sequenced sample was peripheral blood. The CDR3 sequence is CASSQLAGVTGELFF. For the CDR3, the DNA is TGTGCCAGCAGCCAACTAGCGGGAGTTACCGGGGAGCTGTTTTTT.